In its sample, the clone carrying this T cell receptor (beta chain) was seen a few times. The data originate from a study of blood T cells in healthy people across ages. Study at large: Template-switching capture recovered about one barcoded beta molecule per two T cells.

CDR3 length equals 13 residues. V was shortened by 4 bases and J by 5 bases, with 12 bases between the two germline ends. Per the germline V gene, CDR1 is MNHNS and CDR2 is SASEGT. PCR was performed a second time for about 7 to 12 cycles using a sample-barcoded 5' primer and a J-beta primer mix. Each sample provided no less than 3 million CDR3-containing paired-end reads. TCRdb re-called the 5' RACE reads through MiXCR, storing one row per CDR3 protein. The sample contains 700,000 to 950,000 distinct CDR3 sequences, 35% to 45% of which appear only once. This TCR derives from an older woman in good health. The chain links TRBV6-1 to TRBJ2-7, with D perhaps TRBD2 (6 bases). Material for sequencing was blood. CDR3 nucleotides: TGTGCCAGCAGTGGGGGACTGAGCCACGAGCAGTACTTC. This codes for CASSGGLSHEQYF.